Shown below are 12 T cell receptor beta chains from a single sample sequenced in a study of shared clonotypes between healthy human individuals. TCRdb keeps only in-frame clones here, not all; method: immunoSEQ multiplex PCR. The table shows around 1,000,000 clones, with around three quarters occurring only once. What was sequenced was memory CD4+ T cells from PBMCs. Subset given: CD45RA-negative fraction. These receptors were collected from a man younger than 35 in good health. Some clones in this sample may be carry-over from other donors' samples.

V gene TRBV19 combines with J gene TRBJ1-2; 12 bases match TRBD1. Germline trimming cut 5 bases from V and 4 bases from J; bases unmatched to any gene: 11. Germline V gene data show CDR1 as LNHDA and CDR2 as SQIVND (reference sequence). The CDR3 sequence is 17 residues long. The CDR3 region has the DNA TGTGCCAGTAGTCCAACCCGGGACAGGGGGCGCAGCTATGGCTACACCTTC. Its protein is CASSPTRDRGRSYGYTF. The entire variable domain, with the rest obtained from reference TRBV19 and TRBJ1-2, is as follows: DGGITQSPKYLFRKEGQNVTLSCEQNLNHDAMYWYRQDPGQGLRLIYYSQIVNDFQKGDIAEGYSVSREKKESFPLTVTSAQKNPTAFYLCASSPTRDRGRSYGYTFGSGTRLTVV.

Concerning this clone: Other nucleotide sequences in the sample specify the same CDR3. This chain connects TRBV5-1 to TRBJ2-7; D gene ambiguous. V lost 0 bases and J lost 1, with 5 bases in between. The V gene's germline CDR1 is SGHRS and CDR2 YFSETQ. The CDR3 contains 13 residues. CDR3 amino acids: CASSLEVSYEQYF. The DNA of the CDR3 is TGCGCCAGCAGCTTGGAGGTATCCTACGAGCAGTACTTC.

The chain combines TRBV27 with TRBJ2-1; 10 positions agree with TRBD2. Trimming removed 6 bases from V and 5 bases from J; junction bases left unmatched: 10. This CDR3 region has 16 residues. Germline CDR1 reads MNHEY; CDR2 reads SMNVEV (reference sequence). CDR3 DNA: TGTGCCAGCAGGTGGAGGACTAGCGGACACAACAATGAGCAGTTCTTC. This codes for CASRWRTSGHNNEQFF.

In its sample, this clone was seen once. This chain links TRBV6-1 with TRBJ2-7; D is unresolved. Trimming left V 0 bases short and J 3 bases short, with 6 bases between. The CDR3 sequence is 13 residues long. Germline-derived CDR1 and CDR2 are MNHNS and SASEGT. The CDR3 sequence: CASSEAAVYEQYF. DNA of the CDR3: TGTGCCAGCAGTGAAGCGGCAGTCTACGAGCAGTACTTC.

CDR3 sequence (DNA): TGTGCCAGCAGCGGGGTAGACAGTTCCGAGACCCAGTACTTC. Amino acids: CASSGVDSSETQYF. The chain is built from TRBV7-2 and TRBJ2-5; D is possibly TRBD1 (5 bases). The CDR3 consists of 14 residues. Trimming shortened V by 5 bases and J by 5 bases, and 15 bases separated the two germline ends. Germline loops: CDR1 SGHTA, CDR2 FQGNSA.

The chain couples TRBV2 to TRBJ2-7; 7 positions agree with TRBD1. The V segment lost 4 bases and the J segment 7 bases; nucleotides outside the gene matches: 7. The CDR3 extends over 13 amino acids. CDR1 and CDR2 from the germline V gene are SNHLY and FYNNEI. The CDR3: CASSVETGKEQYF. CDR3 coding DNA: TGTGCCAGCAGTGTTGAGACAGGGAAAGAGCAGTACTTC.

Regarding this clone: A single base is all that separates this from a far larger clone, so a read error is likely. The chain has TRBV7-9 and TRBJ1-1; D call uncertain. This CDR3 comprises 13 residues. The V end lost 2 bases, the J end lost 3 bases, and 7 bases lay between the germline ends. The germline V gene has CDR1 SEHNR and CDR2 FQNEAQ (reference sequence). The CDR3 coding sequence is TGTGCCAGCAGCTTAAGGCGGGACACTGAAGCTTTCTTT. It yields the protein CASSLRRDTEAFF.

This sequence joins TRBV7-3 and TRBJ2-2, with D hard to call. Trimming stripped 6 bases from V and 4 bases from J, with 3 bases between. The CDR3 extends over 11 amino acids. Germline V gene lookup returns CDR1 SGHTA and CDR2 FQGTGA. CDR3 in amino acids: CASRSTGELFF. CDR3 DNA: TGTGCCAGCAGGAGCACCGGGGAGCTGTTTTTT.

This clone came up once. The chain combines TRBV10-3 with TRBJ2-2, with 16 bases fitting TRBD2. This CDR3 spans 18 amino acids. V lost 6 bases and J lost 4; bases outside the gene matches: 8. Germline CDR1 is ENHRY and CDR2 is SYGVKD. CDR3 amino acids: CAISGTSGRAGPTGELFF. In DNA form, the CDR3 reads TGTGCCATCAGCGGGACTAGCGGGAGGGCCGGTCCCACCGGGGAGCTGTTTTTT.

The chain joins TRBV4-1 to TRBJ2-7; 12 nucleotides align to TRBD2. The ends lost 5 bases at V and 2 bases at J; junction bases unmatched: 16. CDR1 is MGHRA and CDR2 is YSYEKL in the germline V gene. The CDR3 length is 19 residues. The CDR3 loop reads CASSAIGSGTSGRPYEQYF. The CDR3 DNA is TGCGCCAGCAGCGCCATAGGATCCGGGACTAGCGGGCGGCCCTACGAGCAGTACTTC.

V and J are TRBV7-3 and TRBJ2-1, with 7 positions matching TRBD1. This CDR3 comprises 14 residues. V shed 6 bases, J shed 8 bases, and the junction held 10 bases outside the gene matches. Germline-derived CDR1 and CDR2 are SGHTA and FQGTGA. CDR3 bases: TGTGCCAGCAGGGTAGGCAGGGGGAGCGATGAGCAGTTCTTC. It is translated as CASRVGRGSDEQFF.

V is TRBV2 and J is TRBJ1-1; D unresolved. There are 15 residues in the CDR3. CDR1 SNHLY and CDR2 FYNNEI come from the germline V gene. Trimming shortened V by 2 bases and J by 0 bases, and 10 bases separated the two germline ends. This chain's CDR3 is CASSEFGILNTEAFF. The DNA of the CDR3 is TGTGCCAGCAGTGAATTTGGAATCCTGAACACTGAAGCTTTCTTT.